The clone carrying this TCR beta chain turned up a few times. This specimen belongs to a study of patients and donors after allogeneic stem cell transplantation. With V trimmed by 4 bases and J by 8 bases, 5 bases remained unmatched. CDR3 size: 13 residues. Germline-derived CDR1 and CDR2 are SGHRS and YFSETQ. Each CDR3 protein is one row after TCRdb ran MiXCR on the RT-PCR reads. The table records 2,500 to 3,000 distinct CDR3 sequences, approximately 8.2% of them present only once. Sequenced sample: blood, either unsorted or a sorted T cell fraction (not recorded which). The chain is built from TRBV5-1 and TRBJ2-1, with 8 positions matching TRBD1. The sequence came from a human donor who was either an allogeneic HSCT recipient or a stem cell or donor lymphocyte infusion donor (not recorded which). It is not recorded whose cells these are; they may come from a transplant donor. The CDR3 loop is CASSETGEDEQFF. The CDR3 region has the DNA TGCGCCAGCAGCGAGACAGGGGAAGATGAGCAGTTCTTC.